Presented here are 18 T cell receptor beta chains from one specimen sequenced in a study of identical twins. One entry per CDR3 protein results from TCRdb running MiXCR on the 5' RACE reads. This table has about 570,000 distinct CDR3 sequences, roughly 9.5% appearing once. The data were also submitted as part of a second study, on yellow fever vaccine responses in identical twins.

The specimen sequenced was PBMCs. These receptor sequences come from a woman aged 18-35 years in good health.

This clonotype was observed at least ten times. The chain links TRBV12-3 or TRBV12-4 to TRBJ1-3; no clear D gene. The V end was cut by 9 bases, the J end by 4 bases, with 13 bases between. CDR3 length equals 13 residues. CDR3 region: CASLPGLGNTIYF. The CDR3 DNA reads TGTGCCAGTCTACCCGGATTGGGAAACACCATATATTTT.

The chain joins TRBV28 to TRBJ2-1, with D perhaps matching TRBD1 or TRBD2 (5 bases each). V was trimmed by 5 bases and J by 2 bases, leaving 19 bases between them. CDR3 length: 17 amino acids. From germline, CDR1 is MDHEN and CDR2 SYDVKM. The CDR3 DNA reads TGTGCCAGCAGTCAAGCCCGGGGACGGTCCCCCTACAATGAGCAGTTCTTC. It encodes CASSQARGRSPYNEQFF.

V is TRBV19 and J is TRBJ2-4; the match to TRBD1 covers 7 bases. With 4 bases clipped from V and 6 bases from J, the junction kept 12 bases outside the gene matches. The CDR3 totals 16 residues. Germline assignment: CDR1 LNHDA and CDR2 SQIVND (reference sequence). For the CDR3, the DNA is TGTGCCAGTAGTACCCGAAGGACAGGCAAGGGAAACATTCAGTACTTC. Residues: CASSTRRTGKGNIQYF.

This clonotype turned up a few times. V is TRBV6-2 or TRBV6-3 and J is TRBJ2-7; 9 positions match TRBD2. The V segment lost 2 bases and the J segment 3 bases; nucleotides outside the gene matches: 5. Germline V gene data show CDR1 as MNHEY and CDR2 as SVGEGT. CDR3 size: 15 residues. The CDR3 coding sequence is TGTGCCAGCAGTTACCCTAGCGGGGCCTTCTACGAGCAGTACTTC. Translation: CASSYPSGAFYEQYF.

V is TRBV5-1 and J is TRBJ2-1; unclear D gene. Germline assignment: CDR1 SGHRS and CDR2 YFSETQ. V was cut by 4 bases and J by 0 bases, with 11 bases left in between. This CDR3 contains 15 residues. The CDR3 sequence is CASSITALSYNEQFF. The CDR3 DNA follows: TGCGCCAGCAGCATAACAGCCCTCTCCTACAATGAGCAGTTCTTC.

This clonotype has only a few counts. This chain links TRBV27 with TRBJ2-5; no definite D call. V was trimmed by 6 bases and J by 5 bases, leaving 25 bases between them. The germline CDR1 and CDR2 sequences are MNHEY and SMNVEV (reference sequence). The CDR3 is 17 residues long. The DNA of the CDR3 is TGTGCCAGCAGCCCACCCATCCTACCTGGGTTGGTTGAGACCCAGTACTTC. This codes for CASSPPILPGLVETQYF.

The V and J genes are TRBV20-1 and TRBJ2-6; D is undetermined. CDR1 DFQATT and CDR2 SNEGSKA come from the germline V gene (reference sequence). CDR3 length: 17 amino acids. The V end lost 0 bases, the J end lost 0 bases, and 12 bases lay between the germline ends. The CDR3, as DNA: TGCAGTGCTAGAGATAGGCCCACGCTCTCTGGGGCCAACGTCCTGACTTTC. Translated, it gives CSARDRPTLSGANVLTF.

The chain couples TRBV5-1 to TRBJ2-3, with D perhaps TRBD1 or TRBD2 (5 bases each). Germline-derived CDR1 and CDR2 are SGHRS and YFSETQ. Trimming shortened V by 7 bases and J by 8 bases, and 20 bases separated the two germline ends. The CDR3 is made up of 14 amino acids. This CDR3 reads CASYPGTAASTQYF. Here the CDR3 DNA reads TGCGCCAGCTATCCCGGGACGGCCGCCAGTACGCAGTATTTT.

This clonotype has more than one count but fewer than ten. The chain carries TRBV20-1 and TRBJ2-3, with TRBD2 matching 7 bases. The CDR3 spans 14 residues. V lost 7 bases, J lost 5 bases, and 12 bases stayed unmatched. The germline gives CDR1 DFQATT, CDR2 SNEGSKA (reference sequence). The DNA for the CDR3 is TGCAGTGTACCCCAGCGGGATAGGAAAGATACGCAGTATTTT. Its translation is CSVPQRDRKDTQYF.

This clonotype was seen more than once but under ten times. The chain combines TRBV11-2 with TRBJ2-5; possible D gene TRBD2, 5 bases. V lost 5 bases and J 1 base, leaving 20 bases between the germline ends. Germline V lookup: CDR1 SGHAT, CDR2 FQNNGV. The CDR3 covers 17 residues. The CDR3 spells CASSDYSPLEVQETQYF. The CDR3 bases are TGTGCCAGCAGCGACTACTCCCCTCTCGAGGTCCAAGAGACCCAGTACTTC.

This clonotype was counted only a few times. The chain couples TRBV20-1 to TRBJ1-1; no clear D. This CDR3 region has 11 residues. The ends were cut back, 5 bases at V and 4 bases at J, with 8 bases in the middle. CDR1 is DFQATT, CDR2 SNEGSKA, per germline (reference sequence). The CDR3 DNA is TGCAGTGCTTGGAGGGTCACTGAAGCTTTCTTT. It is translated as CSAWRVTEAFF.

Of note for this clonotype: This clone may be a read error of a much larger clone one base away. This chain uses TRBV18 with TRBJ2-3; the match to TRBD1 covers 7 bases. Germline V lookup: CDR1 KGHSH, CDR2 LQKENI. Trimming at V came to 2 bases and at J to 7 bases, leaving 6 bases not matched to a gene. The length of the CDR3 is 14 residues. The CDR3 loop is CASSPGTVRNTQYF. The CDR3 nucleotides read TGTGCCAGCTCACCAGGGACAGTTAGAAATACGCAGTATTTT.

This clonotype has just a few counts. The CDR3 is CASTGQGLEQYF. The CDR3 DNA is TGCGCCAGCACGGGACAGGGGCTCGAGCAGTACTTC. The chain couples TRBV5-1 to TRBJ2-7; 10 bases fit TRBD1. Looked up from germline, CDR1 is SGHRS and CDR2 is YFSETQ. V was clipped by 6 bases and J by 6 bases; unmatched bases: 3. This CDR3 is built from 12 residues.

This clonotype was seen at least ten times. V and J are TRBV5-1 and TRBJ1-5; D is unclear. CDR3 size: 15 residues. CDR1 is SGHRS and CDR2 is YFSETQ in the germline V gene. Between the trimmed V and J ends, which lost 0 bases and 3 bases, there was a span of 10 bases. DNA of the CDR3: TGCGCCAGCAGCTTGGGGATGGGTCTCAATCAGCCCCAGCATTTT. Protein sequence: CASSLGMGLNQPQHF. The full variable domain, rest sourced from reference TRBV5-1 and TRBJ1-5, is KAGVTQTPRYLIKTRGQQVTLSCSPISGHRSVSWYQQTPGQGLQFLFEYFSETQRNKGNFPGRFSGRQFSNSRSEMNVSTLELGDSALYLCASSLGMGLNQPQHFGDGTRLSIL.

This clonotype occurred many times. At one end the junction does not follow the germline gene, possibly because of a read error. The rearrangement links TRBV29-1 to TRBJ2-5; 9 bases align to TRBD1. Germline V lookup: CDR1 SQVTM, CDR2 ANQGSEA. The CDR3 loop spans 13 amino acids. This CDR3 is CTTVQGAGETQYF. CDR3 sequence (DNA): TGTACAACGGTACAGGGGGCGGGCGAGACCCAGTACTTC.

In this sample, this clonotype turned up many times. The V call is TRBV12-3 or TRBV12-4, the J call TRBJ2-1; 11 nucleotides align to TRBD2. The V gene end was trimmed by 0 bases and the J gene end by 9 bases; junction bases not matched to a gene: 7. The CDR3 runs to 16 residues. The CDR3 coding sequence is TGTGCCAGCAGTTTAGCCTTAGCGGGAGGGCCCCCTGAGCAGTTCTTC. Translation gives CASSLALAGGPPEQFF.

This chain uses TRBV7-2 with TRBJ2-7, with 8 bases aligning to TRBD2. J gave up 7 bases and V 1 base, and 15 bases lay outside the gene matches. This CDR3 contains 17 residues. The germline gives CDR1 SGHTA, CDR2 FQGNSA. The chain's CDR3 is CASSLVNLGLGPAEQYF. The CDR3 bases are TGTGCCAGCAGCTTAGTTAATCTGGGACTAGGGCCTGCAGAGCAGTACTTC.

The chain couples TRBV5-1 to TRBJ2-7; D gene unclear. Germline V lookup: CDR1 SGHRS, CDR2 YFSETQ. V lost 1 base and J lost 1, with 6 bases in between. The CDR3 has 13 residues. This chain's CDR3 is CASSLYLSYEQYF. CDR3 coding DNA: TGCGCCAGCAGCTTGTATCTATCCTACGAGCAGTACTTC.